A single sample is the source of the 7 T cell receptor beta chains below, sequenced in a study of lung T cells in sarcoidosis with Löfgren's syndrome. TCRdb re-derived calls from the reads in MiXCR, one entry per CDR3 protein. This table holds tens of thousands of distinct CDR3 sequences, 21% found once. The sequencing input was CD4+ T cells from PBMCs. These receptors all come from a human donor with sarcoidosis (Löfgren's syndrome or another form), or a control subject (not recorded which).

Of note for this clonotype: This may stem from a read error, because a much larger clone lies one nucleotide away. V and J are TRBV7-9 and TRBJ2-1, with 12 bases fitting TRBD2. Germline V gene sequence: CDR1 SEHNR, CDR2 FQNEAQ (reference sequence). This CDR3 is built from 15 residues. The CDR3 nucleotides are TGTGCCAGCAGCTTACTAGCGGGAGGGTACAGTGAGCAGTTCTTC. This gives the protein CASSLLAGGYSEQFF.

This clonotype was detected once. This sequence joins TRBV27 and TRBJ2-5; 9 bases agree with TRBD2. Germline V CDR1 and CDR2: MNHEY, SMNVEV (reference sequence). V dropped 8 bases and J dropped 3; count of bases not matched to a gene: 13. There are 16 residues in the CDR3. The CDR3 DNA is TGTGCCAGCGGGGAATGGACTAGCGAGACAGAAGAGACCCAGTACTTC. Its translation is CASGEWTSETEETQYF.

This clonotype was seen ten or more times. The CDR3: CASTTGRWQFF. The CDR3 DNA sequence: TGTGCCAGCACCACAGGGCGGTGGCAGTTCTTC. V is TRBV7-2 and J is TRBJ2-1, with D perhaps TRBD1 (6 bases). Germline-derived CDR1 and CDR2 are SGHTA and FQGNSA. Deletions cut 7 bases from V and 12 bases from J, with 13 bases between. The CDR3 covers 11 residues. Together with reference TRBV7-2 and TRBJ2-1, the CDR3 gives the full variable domain: GAGVSQSPSNKVTEKGKDVELRCDPISGHTALYWYRQSLGQGLEFLIYFQGNSAPDKSGLPSDRFSAERTGGSVSTLTIQRTQQEDSAVYLCASTTGRWQFFGPGTRLTVL.

The chain has TRBV5-1 and TRBJ2-5; D may be TRBD2 (6 bases). This CDR3 is built from 14 residues. Trimming stripped 4 bases from V and 5 bases from J, with 15 bases between. Germline CDR1 reads SGHRS; CDR2 reads YFSETQ. The CDR3, as DNA: TGCGCCAGCAGCATCGGGACTGGCGGGGAGACCCAGTACTTC. Translation gives CASSIGTGGETQYF.

Details on this clonotype: A much larger clone sits a single nucleotide away, making a read error possible. V gene TRBV6-4 combines with J gene TRBJ1-1; D unclear. The germline V and J ends were trimmed by 6 bases and 6 bases, with 17 bases remaining between them. Germline values: CDR1 MRHNA, CDR2 SNTAGT. This CDR3 spans 14 amino acids. The CDR3 DNA follows: TGTGCCAGCAGAGACCTACAAGCAAGCTCTGAAGCTTTCTTT. It encodes CASRDLQASSEAFF.

This clonotype was picked up a small number of times. The chain couples TRBV10-3 to TRBJ1-1; D is ambiguous. The CDR3 runs 15 residues. V was clipped by 8 bases and J by 1 base, with 17 bases between them. Germline V lookup: CDR1 ENHRY, CDR2 SYGVKD. CDR3 sequence reads: CAIRHNGERNTEAFF. The CDR3 region has the DNA TGTGCCATCCGACACAATGGAGAGAGGAACACTGAAGCTTTCTTT.

A few counts support this clonotype. V usage is TRBV19 and J usage is TRBJ2-3, with 9 bases fitting TRBD2. CDR3 length: 15 residues. The V gene's germline CDR1 is LNHDA and CDR2 SQIVND (reference sequence). V shed 3 bases and J 3 bases; nucleotides not matched to a gene: 4. The CDR3 nucleotides are TGTGCCAGTAGTATTAGCGGGAGCAAAACAGATACGCAGTATTTT. Protein product: CASSISGSKTDTQYF.